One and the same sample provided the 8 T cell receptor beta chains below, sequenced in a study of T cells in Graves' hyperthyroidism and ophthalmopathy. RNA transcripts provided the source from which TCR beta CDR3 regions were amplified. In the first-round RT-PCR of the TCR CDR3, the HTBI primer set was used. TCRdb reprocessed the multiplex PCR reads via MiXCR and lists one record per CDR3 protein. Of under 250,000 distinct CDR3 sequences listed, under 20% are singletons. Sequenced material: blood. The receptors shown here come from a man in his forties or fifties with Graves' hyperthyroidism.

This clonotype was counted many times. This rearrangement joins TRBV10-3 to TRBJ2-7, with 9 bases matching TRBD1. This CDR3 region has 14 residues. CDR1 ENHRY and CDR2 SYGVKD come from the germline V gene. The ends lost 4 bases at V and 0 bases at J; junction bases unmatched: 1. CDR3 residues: CAISGDRDSYEQYF. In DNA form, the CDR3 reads TGTGCCATCAGTGGGGACAGGGACTCCTACGAGCAGTACTTC.

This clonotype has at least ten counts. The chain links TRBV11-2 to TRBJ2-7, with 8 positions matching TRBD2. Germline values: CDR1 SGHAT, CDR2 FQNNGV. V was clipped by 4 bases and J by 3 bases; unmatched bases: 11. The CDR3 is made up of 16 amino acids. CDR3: CASSSSAKTSVYEQYF. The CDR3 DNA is TGTGCCAGCAGCTCGTCGGCAAAGACTAGCGTCTACGAGCAGTACTTC.

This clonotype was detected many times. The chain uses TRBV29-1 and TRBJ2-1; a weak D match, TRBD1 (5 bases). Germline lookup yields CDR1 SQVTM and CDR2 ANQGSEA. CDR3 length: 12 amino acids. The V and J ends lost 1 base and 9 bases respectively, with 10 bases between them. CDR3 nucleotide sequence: TGCAGCGTTGAAGGGCAGGGTGGTGAGCAGTTCTTC. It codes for CSVEGQGGEQFF.

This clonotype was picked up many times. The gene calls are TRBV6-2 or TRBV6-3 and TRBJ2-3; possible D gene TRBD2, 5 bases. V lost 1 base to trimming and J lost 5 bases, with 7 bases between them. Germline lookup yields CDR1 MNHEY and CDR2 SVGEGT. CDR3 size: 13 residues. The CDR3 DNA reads TGTGCCAGCAGTTACTTACGGGGAGATACGCAGTATTTT. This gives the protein CASSYLRGDTQYF.

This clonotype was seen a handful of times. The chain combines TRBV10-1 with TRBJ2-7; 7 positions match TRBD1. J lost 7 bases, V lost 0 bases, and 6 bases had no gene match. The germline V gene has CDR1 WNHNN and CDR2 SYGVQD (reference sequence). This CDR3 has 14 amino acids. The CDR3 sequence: CASSESYRGREQYF. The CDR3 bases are TGCGCCAGCAGTGAGTCATACAGGGGTCGAGAGCAGTACTTC.

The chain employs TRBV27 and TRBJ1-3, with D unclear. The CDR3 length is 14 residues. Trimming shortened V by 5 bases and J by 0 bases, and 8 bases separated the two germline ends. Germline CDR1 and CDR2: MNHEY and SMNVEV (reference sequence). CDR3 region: CASSPQFSGNTIYF. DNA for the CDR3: TGTGCCAGCAGTCCCCAGTTCTCTGGAAACACCATATATTTT.

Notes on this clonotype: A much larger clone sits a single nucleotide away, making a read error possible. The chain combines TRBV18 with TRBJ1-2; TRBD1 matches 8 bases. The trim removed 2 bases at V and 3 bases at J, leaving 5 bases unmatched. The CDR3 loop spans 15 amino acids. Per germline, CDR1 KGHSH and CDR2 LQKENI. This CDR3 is CASSPALGQDYGYTF. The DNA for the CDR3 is TGTGCCAGCTCACCAGCGCTGGGACAGGACTATGGCTACACCTTC.

DNA of the CDR3: TGTGCCAGCAGCTTCCGGGACCTTCAGAGGACCAAAAACATTCAGTACTTC. This codes for CASSFRDLQRTKNIQYF. This chain links TRBV11-3 with TRBJ2-4; tentatively, D is TRBD1 or TRBD2 (5 bases each). The CDR3 consists of 17 residues. The V gene's germline CDR1 is SGHNT and CDR2 YENEEA. Trimming took 3 bases from V and 2 from J, leaving 17 bases between them.